The 8 T cell receptor beta chains reported below all come from one sample, sequenced in a study of cytomegalovirus exposure and HLA in healthy donors. In the PCR, 60 Vbeta and 13 Jbeta primers were used. The method was immunoSEQ multiplex PCR; TCRdb's version includes in-frame clones alone and lacks a portion of them. This table has about 150,000 clones, roughly 76% appearing once. The sample was PBMCs. These receptors were collected from a male donor in good health and CMV-seronegative.

The J gene is TRBJ1-3, the V gene TRBV7-6; 7 bases align to TRBD1. Germline CDR1 reads SGHVS; CDR2 reads FNYEAQ. The junction had 5 bases not matched to a gene; V was cut back by 6 bases and J by 0 bases. The CDR3 is 15 amino acids. In nucleotides, the CDR3 is TGTGCCAGCAGACTGGACAGGTCCTCTGGAAACACCATATATTTT. Its translation is CASRLDRSSGNTIYF.

V is TRBV7-9 and J is TRBJ1-5; D is ambiguous. The germline V and J ends were trimmed by 5 bases and 1 base, with 9 bases remaining between them. The CDR3 has 14 amino acids. Germline V gives CDR1 SEHNR, CDR2 FQNEAQ (reference sequence). Here the CDR3 DNA reads TGTGCCAGCAGCCCCCACAGCAGCAATCAGCCCCAGCATTTT. This encodes CASSPHSSNQPQHF.

The chain couples TRBV7-9 to TRBJ1-2; 8 positions agree with TRBD1. Per the germline V gene, CDR1 is SEHNR and CDR2 is FQNEAQ (reference sequence). After removal of 3 bases from V and 2 bases from J, the junction contained 2 bases not matched to a gene. The CDR3 extends over 14 amino acids. CDR3 loop: CASSFGQGNYGYTF. CDR3 coding DNA: TGTGCCAGCAGCTTCGGACAGGGCAACTATGGCTACACCTTC.

The gene calls are TRBV2 and TRBJ2-1; 7 positions match TRBD2. The germline V gene encodes CDR1 SNHLY and CDR2 FYNNEI. This CDR3 contains 19 residues. Trimming at V came to 8 bases and at J to 0 bases, leaving 19 bases not matched to a gene. The CDR3 coding sequence is TGTGCCAGCGCTCGATCGACTAGCATAGGGTCTAGCTCCTACAATGAGCAGTTCTTC. This sequence encodes CASARSTSIGSSSYNEQFF.

The V call is TRBV5-1, the J call TRBJ2-2; perhaps TRBD1 as D (6 bases). Germline assignment: CDR1 SGHRS and CDR2 YFSETQ. Trimming removed 8 bases from V and 3 bases from J, with 11 bases in between. The CDR3 totals 13 residues. The CDR3 is CASRPGDTGELFF. As DNA, the CDR3 is TGCGCCAGTCGTCCAGGGGACACCGGGGAGCTGTTTTTT.

The chain has TRBV7-2 and TRBJ2-7; possible D gene TRBD2, 6 bases. CDR1 SGHTA and CDR2 FQGNSA come from the germline V gene. V lost 1 base, J lost 4 bases, and 14 bases lay in between. This CDR3 comprises 15 residues. CDR3 DNA sequence: TGTGCCAGCAGCTTAGTTGTGGGTGCGGGGTACGAGCAGTACTTC. Amino acids: CASSLVVGAGYEQYF.

This rearrangement joins TRBV4-3 to TRBJ1-1, with D perhaps matching TRBD1 (6 bases). CDR3 length: 16 amino acids. CDR1 and CDR2 (germline): LGHNA, YSLEER. The germline V and J ends were trimmed by 2 bases and 3 bases, with 16 bases remaining between them. The CDR3, as DNA: TGCGCCAGCAGCCAATCCCGGGGAGGGGGATACACTGAAGCTTTCTTT. This translates into CASSQSRGGGYTEAFF.

The rearrangement joins TRBV11-3 to TRBJ2-3; weak D call: TRBD2 (5 bases). Germline V lookup: CDR1 SGHNT, CDR2 YENEEA. V dropped 5 bases and J dropped 3 bases, with 9 bases sitting between them. This CDR3 is 13 amino acids long. CDR3 in amino acids: CASSHGVTDTQYF. Written as DNA, the CDR3 is TGTGCCAGCAGCCACGGGGTAACAGATACGCAGTATTTT. The variable domain in full, with the rest retrieved from reference TRBV11-3 and TRBJ2-3, is EAGVVQSPRYKIIEKKQPVAFWCNPISGHNTLYWYLQNLGQGPELLIRYENEEAVDDSQLPKDRFSAERLKGVDSTLKIQPAELGDSAVYLCASSHGVTDTQYFGPGTRLTVL.